This record looks at one T cell receptor (beta chain) sequence and its context. Its specificity is not known. TCRdb analysed the 5' RACE reads with MiXCR anew, one entry per CDR3 protein. The sample consists of about 330,000 distinct CDR3 sequences, less than 9.5% of them appearing once. V was pared by 1 base and J by 0 bases, with 6 bases between. This CDR3 has 14 amino acids. Germline V CDR1 and CDR2: SEHNR, FQNEAQ (reference sequence). This entry comes from a study of T cells after yellow fever vaccination. General study points: At about 97% for CD4 and around 91% for CD8, most primary-vaccination clones showed up again after the booster.

This clonotype was sampled from a man aged 18 to 30 who received the YFV17D yellow fever vaccine. The sample was PBMCs, taken around 45 days after the first yellow fever vaccination. The chain carries TRBV7-9 and TRBJ1-1; D is uncertain. The CDR3 nucleotides are TGTGCCAGCAGCTTAGTTGCGGTGAACACTGAAGCTTTCTTT. This encodes CASSLVAVNTEAFF.